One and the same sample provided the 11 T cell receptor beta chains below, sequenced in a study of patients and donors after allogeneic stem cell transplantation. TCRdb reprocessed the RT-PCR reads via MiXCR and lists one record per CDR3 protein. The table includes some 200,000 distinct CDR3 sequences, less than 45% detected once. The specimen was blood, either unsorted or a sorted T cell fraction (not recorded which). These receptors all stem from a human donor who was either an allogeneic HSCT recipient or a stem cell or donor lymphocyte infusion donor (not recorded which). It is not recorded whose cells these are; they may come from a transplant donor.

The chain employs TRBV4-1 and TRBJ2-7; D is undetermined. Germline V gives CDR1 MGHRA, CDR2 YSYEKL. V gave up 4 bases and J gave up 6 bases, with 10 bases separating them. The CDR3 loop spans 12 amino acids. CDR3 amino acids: CASSPHSTEQYF. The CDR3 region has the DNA TGCGCCAGCAGCCCCCACTCTACCGAGCAGTACTTC.

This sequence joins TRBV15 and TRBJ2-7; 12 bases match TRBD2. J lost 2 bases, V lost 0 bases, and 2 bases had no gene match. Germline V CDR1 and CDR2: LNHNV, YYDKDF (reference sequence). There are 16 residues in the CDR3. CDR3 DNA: TGTGCCACCAGCAGAGAACTAGCGGGAGGCCCCTACGAGCAGTACTTC. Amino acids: CATSRELAGGPYEQYF.

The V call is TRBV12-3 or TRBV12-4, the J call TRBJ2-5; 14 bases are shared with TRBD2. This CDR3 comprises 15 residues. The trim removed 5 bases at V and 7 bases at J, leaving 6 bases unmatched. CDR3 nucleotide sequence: TGTGCCAGCAGTGATAGGACTAGCGGGAGGTGGACCCAGTACTTC. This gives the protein CASSDRTSGRWTQYF.

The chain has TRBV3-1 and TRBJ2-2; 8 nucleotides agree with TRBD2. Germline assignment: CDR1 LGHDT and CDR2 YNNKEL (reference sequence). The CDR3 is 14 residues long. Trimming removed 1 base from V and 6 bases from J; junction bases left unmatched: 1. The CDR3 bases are TGTGCCAGCAGCCAAGCGGGACTAGCCGGGGAGCTGTTTTTT. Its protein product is CASSQAGLAGELFF.

CDR3 amino acids: CASSSTLWGTSYEQYF. The DNA of the CDR3 is TGTGCCAGCAGTTCCACCCTTTGGGGGACCTCCTACGAGCAGTACTTC. The V call is TRBV12-3 or TRBV12-4, the J call TRBJ2-7; D possibly uses TRBD1 or TRBD2 (5 bases each). Between the trimmed V and J ends, which lost 4 bases and 0 bases, there was a span of 16 bases. The CDR3 runs 16 residues.

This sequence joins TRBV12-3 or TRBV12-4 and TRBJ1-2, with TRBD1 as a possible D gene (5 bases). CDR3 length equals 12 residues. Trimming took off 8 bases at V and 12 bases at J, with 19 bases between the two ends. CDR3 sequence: CASRGQAPLDTF. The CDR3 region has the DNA TGTGCCAGCCGTGGACAAGCCCCGCTTGACACCTTC.

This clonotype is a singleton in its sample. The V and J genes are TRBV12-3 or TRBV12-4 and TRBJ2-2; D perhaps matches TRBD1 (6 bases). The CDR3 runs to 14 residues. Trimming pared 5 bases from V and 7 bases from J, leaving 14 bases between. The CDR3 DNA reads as TGTGCCAGCAGTCTAAACAGGGATTTCGGGGAGCTGTTTTTT. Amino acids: CASSLNRDFGELFF.

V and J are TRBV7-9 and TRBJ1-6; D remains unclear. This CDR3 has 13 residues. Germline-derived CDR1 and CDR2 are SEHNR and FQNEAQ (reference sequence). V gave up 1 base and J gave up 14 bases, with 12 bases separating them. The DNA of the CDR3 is TGTGCCAGCAGCTTAGAGGCGACCTCGGCCCTCCACTTT. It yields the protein CASSLEATSALHF.

CDR3 in DNA: TGCGCCAGCAGCTTCTTGGGACAGTTAAGCTACGAGCAGTACTTC. Amino acids: CASSFLGQLSYEQYF. The V gene is TRBV5-1, the J gene TRBJ2-7; 7 nucleotides align to TRBD1. The germline gives CDR1 SGHRS, CDR2 YFSETQ. V lost 2 bases, J lost 3 bases, and 8 bases stayed unmatched. The CDR3 extends over 15 amino acids.

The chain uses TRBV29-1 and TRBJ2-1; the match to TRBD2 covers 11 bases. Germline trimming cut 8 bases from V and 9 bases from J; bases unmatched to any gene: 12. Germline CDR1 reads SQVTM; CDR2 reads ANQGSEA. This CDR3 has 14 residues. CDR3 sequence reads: CSICMTSGNCEQFF. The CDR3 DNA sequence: TGCAGCATTTGTATGACTAGCGGGAATTGTGAGCAGTTCTTC.

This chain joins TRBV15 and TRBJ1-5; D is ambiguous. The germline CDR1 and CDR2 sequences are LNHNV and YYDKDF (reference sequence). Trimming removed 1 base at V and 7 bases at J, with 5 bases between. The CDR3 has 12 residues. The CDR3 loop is CATSRAGQPQHF. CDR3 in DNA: TGTGCCACCAGCAGAGCGGGGCAGCCCCAGCATTTT.